These 29 T cell receptor beta chains share one sample of origin, sequenced in a study of CD8 T cells in Susac syndrome. cDNA came from roughly 0.47 to 1 ug RNA primed by random hexamers. TCRdb analysed the immunoSEQ multiplex PCR reads with MiXCR anew, one entry per CDR3 protein. The sample holds 75,000 to 80,000 distinct CDR3 sequences, 94% seen once. Specimen: CD8+ T cells from PBMCs. The receptors were gathered from a human donor with Susac syndrome.

The chain employs TRBV6-5 and TRBJ1-5, with 10 bases lining up with TRBD1. From germline, CDR1 is MNHEY and CDR2 SVGAGI. V trimming: 1 base; J trimming: 7 bases; junction bases outside the gene matches: 10. This CDR3 spans 17 amino acids. CDR3 protein: CASSYLLRDRGGQPQHF. The CDR3 region has the DNA TGTGCCAGCAGTTACTTGCTCCGGGACAGGGGAGGGCAGCCCCAGCATTTT.

The CDR3 here is CASSEQGLNTEAFF. The CDR3 DNA is TGTGCCAGCAGTGAACAGGGGCTGAACACTGAAGCTTTCTTT. The chain carries TRBV6-2 or TRBV6-3 and TRBJ1-1; TRBD1 agrees at 7 bases. The CDR3 loop spans 14 amino acids. Germline-derived CDR1 and CDR2 are MNHEY and SVGEGT. After removal of 5 bases from V and 0 bases from J, the junction contained 3 bases not matched to a gene.

The rearrangement links TRBV9 to TRBJ2-3, with no clear D. The CDR3 is 12 amino acids. V was clipped by 4 bases and J by 5 bases, with 8 bases between them. The germline V gene has CDR1 SGDLS and CDR2 YYNGEE. The CDR3 coding sequence is TGTGCCAGCAGCCCCCCAAAAGATACGCAGTATTTT. This sequence encodes CASSPPKDTQYF.

The rearrangement uses TRBV7-2 and TRBJ2-7; maybe TRBD2 (5 bases). Germline loops: CDR1 SGHTA, CDR2 FQGNSA. V was cut by 1 base and J by 0 bases, with 7 bases left in between. The CDR3 contains 14 residues. The CDR3 region is CASSLVSDSYEQYF. CDR3 bases: TGTGCCAGCAGCTTAGTTAGCGACTCCTACGAGCAGTACTTC.

The chain employs TRBV7-6 and TRBJ2-1; possibly TRBD1 for D (6 bases). The CDR3 sequence is 13 residues long. The germline CDR1 and CDR2 sequences are SGHVS and FNYEAQ. Trimming cost V 5 bases and J 7 bases, with 12 bases left between them. In DNA, the CDR3 is TGTGCCAGCAGCCCCGGGGACATTAATGAGCAGTTCTTC. This sequence encodes CASSPGDINEQFF.

V and J are TRBV7-9 and TRBJ2-7; D remains ambiguous. Trimming stripped 1 base from V and 0 bases from J, with 7 bases between. Germline lookup yields CDR1 SEHNR and CDR2 FQNEAQ (reference sequence). The CDR3 is 14 residues long. The CDR3 DNA sequence: TGTGCCAGCAGCTTAGTTGGCAGCTCCTACGAGCAGTACTTC. Protein sequence: CASSLVGSSYEQYF.

V is TRBV25-1 and J is TRBJ1-1; no clear D. There are 14 residues in the CDR3. Trimming took off 2 bases at V and 3 bases at J, with 10 bases between the two ends. Germline lookup yields CDR1 MGHDK and CDR2 SYGVNS. CDR3: CASSEEGWDTEAFF. CDR3 coding DNA: TGTGCCAGCAGTGAAGAGGGATGGGACACTGAAGCTTTCTTT. Full variable domain (rest looked up from reference TRBV25-1 and TRBJ1-1): EADIYQTPRYLVIGTGKKITLECSQTMGHDKMYWYQQDPGMELHLIHYSYGVNSTEKGDLSSESTVSRIRTEHFPLTLESARPSHTSQYLCASSEEGWDTEAFFGQGTRLTVV.

The chain couples TRBV6-2 or TRBV6-3 to TRBJ2-7; a weak D match, TRBD2 (5 bases). This CDR3 has 16 amino acids. In germline, CDR1 is MNHEY, CDR2 SVGEGT. Trimming removed 6 bases at V and 1 base at J, with 19 bases between. CDR3 in DNA: TGTGCCAGCAGCGGTTACGAAACCGGGATATCCTACGAGCAGTACTTC. Translated: CASSGYETGISYEQYF.

The gene calls are TRBV13 and TRBJ2-5; D gene ambiguous. CDR3 length: 11 residues. V was shortened by 1 base and J by 4 bases, with 1 base between the two germline ends. Germline V gene lookup returns CDR1 PRHDT and CDR2 FYEKMQ (reference sequence). CDR3 nucleotide sequence: TGTGCCAGCAGCTTAGTAGAGACCCAGTACTTC. Translating it yields CASSLVETQYF. Based on the CDR3 plus reference TRBV13 and TRBJ2-5, the full variable domain is AAGVIQSPRHLIKEKRETATLKCYPIPRHDTVYWYQQGPGQDPQFLISFYEKMQSDKGSIPDRFSAQQFSDYHSELNMSSLELGDSALYFCASSLVETQYFGPGTRLLVL.

The gene calls are TRBV10-3 and TRBJ2-2, with no clear D. V was trimmed by 8 bases and J by 3 bases, leaving 4 bases between them. Germline CDR1 and CDR2: ENHRY and SYGVKD. This CDR3 has 11 residues. Here the CDR3 DNA reads TGTGCCATCGAAGACACCGGGGAGCTGTTTTTT. As protein: CAIEDTGELFF.

The CDR3 region is CASKRRSNEQFF. CDR3 DNA: TGTGCCAGCAAGCGACGTTCGAATGAGCAGTTCTTC. The chain couples TRBV27 to TRBJ2-1; D unresolved. V lost 7 bases and J lost 7, with 11 bases in between. The CDR3 consists of 12 residues. From germline, CDR1 is MNHEY and CDR2 SMNVEV (reference sequence).

This chain links TRBV7-8 with TRBJ2-7, with D unresolved. This CDR3 comprises 16 residues. Germline V gene sequence: CDR1 SGHVS, CDR2 FQNEAQ. V was clipped by 5 bases and J by 5 bases, with 22 bases between them. As DNA, the CDR3 is TGTGCCAGCAGCCAAAGGCGCACAGTGTTTACGGACGAGCAGTACTTC. Protein product: CASSQRRTVFTDEQYF.

The chain has TRBV5-5 and TRBJ2-2; 10 nucleotides align to TRBD2. The CDR3 covers 15 residues. After removal of 1 base from V and 6 bases from J, the junction contained 3 bases not matched to a gene. CDR1 and CDR2 (germline): SGHKS, YYEKEE (reference sequence). In nucleotides, the CDR3 is TGTGCCAGCAGCTTGCTAGCGGGGGTCCCCGGGGAGCTGTTTTTT. Translating it yields CASSLLAGVPGELFF.

The genes are TRBV10-3 and TRBJ2-6; 7 nucleotides align to TRBD1. This CDR3 region has 16 residues. The V gene end was trimmed by 6 bases and the J gene end by 0 bases; junction bases not matched to a gene: 5. Germline V gene data show CDR1 as ENHRY and CDR2 as SYGVKD. CDR3 DNA: TGTGCCATCAGCGGACAGGTGTACTCTGGGGCCAACGTCCTGACTTTC. It specifies CAISGQVYSGANVLTF.

The CDR3 protein is CASSLVTDTEAFF. In DNA form, the CDR3 reads TGTGCCAGCAGTTTGGTGACAGACACTGAAGCTTTCTTT. The V gene is TRBV28, the J gene TRBJ1-1; D perhaps matches TRBD1 (5 bases). Germline assignment: CDR1 MDHEN and CDR2 SYDVKM. This CDR3 spans 13 amino acids. The ends were cut back, 3 bases at V and 3 bases at J, with 8 bases in the middle.

The rearrangement links TRBV14 to TRBJ1-5; D not certain. V was trimmed by 3 bases and J by 3 bases, leaving 9 bases between them. Germline values: CDR1 SGHDN, CDR2 FVKESK. This CDR3 has 14 amino acids. CDR3 DNA: TGTGCCAGCAGCCACGCAGTCTACAATCAGCCCCAGCATTTT. Protein product: CASSHAVYNQPQHF.

The rearrangement uses TRBV12-3 or TRBV12-4 and TRBJ1-3; possibly TRBD1 for D (5 bases). The CDR3 extends over 17 amino acids. Trimming shortened V by 4 bases and J by 0 bases, and 16 bases separated the two germline ends. The CDR3 loop is CASSSPRDSSSGNTIYF. The DNA for the CDR3 is TGTGCCAGCAGTTCCCCCCGGGACTCAAGCTCTGGAAACACCATATATTTT.

This clonotype has just one count. The V gene is TRBV9, the J gene TRBJ2-4; the D call may be TRBD1 or TRBD2 (6 bases each). Germline lookup yields CDR1 SGDLS and CDR2 YYNGEE. This CDR3 is 14 amino acids long. Trimming stripped 3 bases from V and 7 bases from J, with 14 bases between. CDR3 residues: CASSGGALSNIQYF. CDR3 nucleotide sequence: TGTGCCAGCAGCGGGGGGGCCCTCAGTAACATTCAGTACTTC.

The J gene is TRBJ1-6, the V gene TRBV29-1, with 7 nucleotides matching TRBD1. This CDR3 has 13 residues. From germline, CDR1 is SQVTM and CDR2 ANQGSEA. V gave up 6 bases and J gave up 5 bases; unmatched junction bases: 4. The CDR3 here is CSVPGQDNSPLHF. The CDR3 coding sequence is TGCAGCGTCCCTGGACAGGATAATTCACCCCTCCACTTT.

The gene calls are TRBV20-1 and TRBJ2-1; the D gene is possibly TRBD2 (7 bases). V dropped 3 bases and J dropped 5 bases, with 11 bases sitting between them. Germline CDR1 and CDR2: DFQATT and SNEGSKA (reference sequence). This CDR3 has 13 residues. CDR3 region: CSASGGHNNEQFF. The CDR3 coding sequence is TGCAGTGCTAGCGGGGGGCATAACAATGAGCAGTTCTTC.

This chain uses TRBV4-1 with TRBJ1-1, with no clear D. This CDR3 region has 11 residues. Germline V gene sequence: CDR1 MGHRA, CDR2 YSYEKL. V lost 1 base and J 9 bases, leaving 6 bases between the germline ends. The CDR3 reads CASSQGRQAFF. CDR3 nucleotides: TGCGCCAGCAGCCAAGGACGTCAAGCTTTCTTT.

V is TRBV24-1 and J is TRBJ2-1; 7 bases match TRBD1. This CDR3 region has 15 residues. The germline V gene encodes CDR1 KGHDR and CDR2 SFDVKD. Trimming removed 2 bases from V and 7 bases from J; junction bases left unmatched: 7. CDR3 sequence reads: CATSDSHRGQNEQFF. The CDR3, as DNA: TGTGCCACCAGTGATTCCCACAGGGGACAAAATGAGCAGTTCTTC.

The V gene is TRBV15, the J gene TRBJ2-1; 8 nucleotides agree with TRBD2. After removal of 5 bases from V and 1 base from J, the junction contained 1 base not matched to a gene. The germline V gene encodes CDR1 LNHNV and CDR2 YYDKDF (reference sequence). CDR3 size: 14 residues. The DNA of the CDR3 is TGTGCCACCAGCGAGCGGGGGTCCTACAATGAGCAGTTCTTC. Translation gives CATSERGSYNEQFF.

The gene calls are TRBV3-1 and TRBJ2-3; TRBD2 matches 8 bases. The CDR3 extends over 15 amino acids. The germline V gene has CDR1 LGHDT and CDR2 YNNKEL (reference sequence). Losses at the gene ends were 1 base for V and 6 bases for J; bases not matched to a gene: 6. In DNA, the CDR3 is TGTGCCAGCAGCCAAGGTAGCGGGGATACTGATACGCAGTATTTT. This sequence encodes CASSQGSGDTDTQYF.

J is TRBJ1-1 and V is TRBV30, with 7 nucleotides matching TRBD1. This CDR3 contains 12 residues. Germline loops: CDR1 GTSNPN, CDR2 SVGIG (reference sequence). J was trimmed by 6 bases and V by 5 bases; bases with no gene match: 6. The CDR3 protein is CAWAYRGAEAFF. Written as DNA, the CDR3 is TGTGCCTGGGCATACAGGGGCGCTGAAGCTTTCTTT. The full variable domain, completed using reference TRBV30 and TRBJ1-1, is SQTIHQWPATLVQPVGSPLSLECTVEGTSNPNLYWYRQAAGRGLQLLFYSVGIGQISSEVPQNLSASRPQDRQFILSSKKLLLSDSGFYLCAWAYRGAEAFFGQGTRLTVV.

The CDR3 protein is CSARDSWREVPSGNTIYF. The CDR3 DNA is TGCAGTGCTAGAGATAGTTGGAGGGAGGTTCCCTCTGGAAACACCATATATTTT. The rearrangement links TRBV20-1 to TRBJ1-3; D gene uncertain. There are 18 residues in the CDR3. Trimming took 0 bases from V and 0 from J, leaving 18 bases between them. The germline V gene encodes CDR1 DFQATT and CDR2 SNEGSKA (reference sequence).

CDR3 sequence (DNA): TGTGCCACCAGCACGGGGAACAATGAGCAGTTCTTC. This gives the protein CATSTGNNEQFF. This sequence joins TRBV15 and TRBJ2-1; possible D gene TRBD2, 5 bases. The germline V and J ends were trimmed by 4 bases and 5 bases, with 6 bases remaining between them. CDR1 LNHNV and CDR2 YYDKDF come from the germline V gene (reference sequence). The CDR3 extends over 12 amino acids.

This clonotype turned up a few times. V usage is TRBV11-3 and J usage is TRBJ2-3; 8 nucleotides align to TRBD2. Germline V gene data show CDR1 as SGHNT and CDR2 as YENEEA. V shed 5 bases and J 5 bases; nucleotides not matched to a gene: 9. The length of the CDR3 is 15 residues. CDR3 loop: CASSLLGGARDTQYF. As DNA, the CDR3 is TGTGCCAGCAGCCTCCTCGGGGGGGCCCGAGATACGCAGTATTTT.

V gene TRBV20-1 combines with J gene TRBJ1-1; the D is unclear. This CDR3 comprises 14 residues. Trimming pared 1 base from V and 3 bases from J, leaving 12 bases between. The germline V gene encodes CDR1 DFQATT and CDR2 SNEGSKA (reference sequence). The CDR3, as DNA: TGCAGTGCTAGAGCCCCAATTTCGGACACTGAAGCTTTCTTT. It yields the protein CSARAPISDTEAFF.